This T cell receptor (beta chain) was identified during a study of blood T cell repertoires in COVID-19. Study details: Samples came from the United States, Italy and Spain, spanning acute and convalescent COVID-19.

Germline-derived CDR1 and CDR2 are LNHNV and YYDKDF (reference sequence). This CDR3 has 16 residues. The ends were cut back, 8 bases at V and 8 bases at J, with 24 bases in the middle. Per the authors' pipeline: Using reference gene primer amplification, nucleated cell counts were estimated. Produced via immunoSEQ multiplex PCR; TCRdb's table is partial and in-frame only. D and trimming come from the DNA, and the V and J calls and clone size come from that table. The repertoire holds about 270,000 clones, with around 82% as singletons. This sequence originates from a woman aged 45-65 years who had recovered from COVID-19. This chain joins TRBV15 and TRBJ1-4, with a weak D call TRBD1 (6 bases). The sample was peripheral blood. This CDR3 reads CATLAGLEAGAEKLFF. The DNA of the CDR3 is TGTGCCACCCTCGCTGGACTTGAGGCAGGGGCGGAAAAACTGTTTTTT.